This is a list of T cell receptor beta chains from one sample in a study of blood T cell repertoires in COVID-19. The method was immunoSEQ multiplex PCR; TCRdb's version includes in-frame clones alone and lacks a portion of them. The repertoire holds 400,000 to 450,000 clones, 86% seen once, with 1.4% in the top ten. Sequenced input: peripheral blood. All receptors come from a woman aged 25 to 39 with active or convalescent COVID-19. Both conserved end residues are part of each CDR3. The D gene is left open where the match is weak.

TRBD2	TRBV6-1	TRBJ2-6	TGTGCCAGCAGTGAAGTCGGCGCGGGGGGCACTGGGGCCAACGTCCTGACTTTC	CASSEVGAGGTGANVLTF
TRBD1	TRBV19	TRBJ1-2	TGTGCCAGTAGTATAGATAGAGGGGGCCATGGCTACACCTTC	CASSIDRGGHGYTF
TRBD1	TRBV6-5	TRBJ1-5	TGTGCCAGCAGAGGACAGGGCACTCAGCCCCAGCATTTT	CASRGQGTQPQHF
.	TRBV29-1	TRBJ1-5	TGCAGCGTTACCACAGGGAGGGGTAGCAATCAGCCCCAGCATTTT	CSVTTGRGSNQPQHF
TRBD1	TRBV29-1	TRBJ1-1	TGCAGCGTTGCCGGACAGGACCCATTGGGCACTGAAGCTTTCTTT	CSVAGQDPLGTEAFF
.	TRBV6-6	TRBJ2-3	TGTGCCAGCGGACGACAGGCCGCTAGCACAGATACGCAGTATTTT	CASGRQAASTDTQYF
.	TRBV5-1	TRBJ1-4	TGCGCCAGCCGAACCGCAGGAATTAATGAAAAACTGTTTTTT	CASRTAGINEKLFF
.	TRBV6-6	TRBJ2-1	TGTGCCAGCAGTTACGAGGCAGGGTCCTACAATGAGCAGTTCTTC	CASSYEAGSYNEQFF
.	TRBV10-3	TRBJ2-3	TGTGCCATCAAAGAGGTATCCCACACAGATACGCAGTATTTT	CAIKEVSHTDTQYF
.	TRBV7-9	TRBJ2-2	TGTGCCAGCAGCCCCGAGGGCCCGGGGGAGCTGTTTTTT	CASSPEGPGELFF
TRBD1	TRBV5-1	TRBJ1-1	TGCGCCAGCAGCTTGGCAGGGGGCGAGTTAGGCACTGAAGCTTTCTTT	CASSLAGGELGTEAFF
TRBD1	TRBV13	TRBJ2-5	TGTGCCAGCAGCTTAGGCAGGGGGCGCGGAGAGACCCAGTACTTC	CASSLGRGRGETQYF
.	TRBV6-6	TRBJ1-2	TGTGCCAGCAGTTCCAGACAGGCAACTAACTATGGCTACACCTTC	CASSSRQATNYGYTF